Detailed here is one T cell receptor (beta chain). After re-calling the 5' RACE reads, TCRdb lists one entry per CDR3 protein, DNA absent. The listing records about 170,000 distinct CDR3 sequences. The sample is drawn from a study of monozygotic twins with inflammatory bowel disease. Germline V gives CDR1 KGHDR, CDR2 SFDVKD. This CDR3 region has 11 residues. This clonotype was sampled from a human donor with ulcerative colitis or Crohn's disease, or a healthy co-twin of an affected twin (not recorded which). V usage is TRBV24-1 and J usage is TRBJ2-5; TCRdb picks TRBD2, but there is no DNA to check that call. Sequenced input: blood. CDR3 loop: CAIGGQETQYF.